These 20 T cell receptor beta chains originate from one sample sequenced in a study of shared clonotypes between healthy human individuals. TCRdb's table, derived via immunoSEQ multiplex PCR, lists solely in-frame clones and lacks some. Of hundreds of thousands of clones listed, more than 95% were seen once; the top ten hold less than 0.065%. The sequenced material came from naive CD4+ T cells sorted from blood. Sample subset: CD45RA+ positively selected. All receptors derive from a woman aged 25 to 39 in good health.

The genes are TRBV4-2 and TRBJ1-1; D perhaps matches TRBD1 (6 bases). CDR1 is LGHNA, CDR2 YNFKEQ, per germline. V lost 0 bases, J lost 3 bases, and 14 bases lay in between. The length of the CDR3 is 16 residues. The CDR3 bases are TGTGCCAGCAGCCAAGAAGGGGGGGCTAGGGACACTGAAGCTTTCTTT. This encodes CASSQEGGARDTEAFF.

This chain uses TRBV30 with TRBJ1-1; D is unclear. Trimming left V 5 bases short and J 6 bases short, with 13 bases between. Germline CDR1 reads GTSNPN; CDR2 reads SVGIG (reference sequence). CDR3 length: 12 residues. Here the CDR3 DNA reads TGTGCCTGGGACATGATCCGGTCTGAAGCTTTCTTT. This gives the protein CAWDMIRSEAFF.

The chain combines TRBV18 with TRBJ1-3; unclear D gene. This CDR3 contains 14 residues. CDR1 is KGHSH, CDR2 LQKENI, per germline. Trimming left V 1 base short and J 4 bases short, with 8 bases between. The CDR3 sequence: CASSPRGPGNTIYF. The CDR3 DNA reads TGTGCCAGCTCACCACGAGGGCCCGGAAACACCATATATTTT.

The chain uses TRBV5-4 and TRBJ2-2; 10 bases align to TRBD1. Per germline, CDR1 SGHNT and CDR2 YYREEE (reference sequence). CDR3 size: 15 residues. V shed 6 bases, J shed 2 bases, and the junction held 4 bases outside the gene matches. Written as DNA, the CDR3 is TGTGCCAGCACCCGACAGGGGGCCAACACCGGGGAGCTGTTTTTT. This codes for CASTRQGANTGELFF.

CDR3 sequence: CASSTGTAVNTEAFF. CDR3 DNA: TGTGCCAGCAGCACGGGGACAGCTGTGAACACTGAAGCTTTCTTT. This rearrangement joins TRBV11-2 to TRBJ1-1; TRBD1 matches at 7 bases. Germline V lookup: CDR1 SGHAT, CDR2 FQNNGV. This CDR3 spans 15 amino acids. J was trimmed by 0 bases and V by 5 bases; bases with no gene match: 6.

V and J are TRBV7-8 and TRBJ2-5; D is unresolved. The V and J ends lost 3 bases and 4 bases respectively, with 6 bases between them. Per the germline V gene, CDR1 is SGHVS and CDR2 is FQNEAQ. This CDR3 spans 12 amino acids. This CDR3 reads CASSFSAETQYF. CDR3 sequence (DNA): TGTGCCAGCAGCTTTTCCGCAGAGACCCAGTACTTC. Full variable domain (outside the CDR3, taken from reference TRBV7-8 and TRBJ2-5): GAGVSQSPRYKVAKRGQDVALRCDPISGHVSLFWYQQALGQGPEFLTYFQNEAQLDKSGLPSDRFFAERPEGSVSTLKIQRTQQEDSAVYLCASSFSAETQYFGPGTRLLVL.

The chain combines TRBV7-9 with TRBJ2-3; TRBD2 aligns across 13 bases. The CDR3 length is 17 residues. CDR1 is SEHNR and CDR2 is FQNEAQ in the germline V gene (reference sequence). J lost 3 bases, V lost 4 bases, and 7 bases had no gene match. CDR3 nucleotide sequence: TGTGCCAGCAGCTACGGACTAGCGGGAGCGAGTACAGATACGCAGTATTTT. Translated, it gives CASSYGLAGASTDTQYF. Filled out from reference TRBV7-9 and TRBJ2-3, the complete variable domain reads DTGVSQNPRHKITKRGQNVTFRCDPISEHNRLYWYRQTLGQGPEFLTYFQNEAQLEKSRLLSDRFSAERPKGSFSTLEIQRTEQGDSAMYLCASSYGLAGASTDTQYFGPGTRLTVL.

V and J are TRBV6-5 and TRBJ2-7; 8 nucleotides match TRBD1. The V and J ends lost 6 bases and 2 bases, in that order; junction bases with no gene match: 6. This CDR3 region has 14 residues. Germline V gene data show CDR1 as MNHEY and CDR2 as SVGAGI. CDR3 sequence: CASRRQGLPYEQYF. For the CDR3, the DNA is TGTGCCAGCAGGAGACAGGGGCTACCCTACGAGCAGTACTTC.

This clone has only one observation. Other DNA sequences of this sample code for an identical CDR3. The chain employs TRBV5-4 and TRBJ2-5; 7 nucleotides agree with TRBD1. The trim removed 0 bases at V and 3 bases at J, leaving 2 bases unmatched. Germline CDR1 reads SGHNT; CDR2 reads YYREEE (reference sequence). The CDR3 totals 14 residues. CDR3 loop: CASSLAGTEETQYF. The CDR3 DNA follows: TGTGCCAGCAGCTTGGCCGGGACAGAAGAGACCCAGTACTTC.

The chain links TRBV19 to TRBJ2-7; 10 bases line up with TRBD2. The V gene end was trimmed by 6 bases and the J gene end by 0 bases; junction bases not matched to a gene: 5. Germline CDR1 LNHDA, CDR2 SQIVND (reference sequence). The CDR3 extends over 15 amino acids. CDR3 sequence reads: CASSGLADTSYEQYF. CDR3 in DNA: TGTGCCAGTAGCGGACTAGCGGATACCTCCTACGAGCAGTACTTC.

This clone was seen once. This chain uses TRBV2 with TRBJ1-4; D is perhaps TRBD1 (6 bases). Trimming removed 6 bases at V and 6 bases at J, with 17 bases between. Germline V gene sequence: CDR1 SNHLY, CDR2 FYNNEI. This CDR3 comprises 15 residues. The CDR3: CASRLRGVNDEKLFF. DNA of the CDR3: TGTGCCAGCAGGCTGAGGGGGGTGAATGATGAAAAACTGTTTTTT.

V is TRBV5-6 and J is TRBJ2-2, with 7 bases lining up with TRBD2. Germline V gene data show CDR1 as SGHDT and CDR2 as YYEEEE. The CDR3 spans 15 residues. The V and J ends lost 3 bases and 4 bases, in that order; junction bases with no gene match: 6. The CDR3 bases are TGTGCCAGCAGCTCGCTCGGCGGGAGCACCGGGGAGCTGTTTTTT. It is translated as CASSSLGGSTGELFF.

The chain recombines TRBV10-3 with TRBJ2-3; D might be TRBD2 (6 bases). CDR1 and CDR2 from the germline V gene are ENHRY and SYGVKD. CDR3 length equals 15 residues. V was pared by 2 bases and J by 7 bases, with 16 bases between. The CDR3 loop is CAISEGSGVENTQYF. The CDR3 bases are TGTGCCATCAGTGAGGGGTCGGGAGTTGAAAATACGCAGTATTTT.

CDR3 residues: CASSYTPAYEQYF. In nucleotides, the CDR3 is TGCGCCAGCAGCTACACACCCGCCTACGAGCAGTACTTC. V gene TRBV5-1 combines with J gene TRBJ2-7; D unclear. With 3 bases removed from V and 2 bases from J, the gap between germline ends came to 9 bases. Germline values: CDR1 SGHRS, CDR2 YFSETQ. The CDR3 is 13 residues long.

This clone has only one observation. The chain is built from TRBV18 and TRBJ1-2; no reliable D call. This CDR3 region has 18 residues. The germline gives CDR1 KGHSH, CDR2 LQKENI. Between the trimmed V and J ends, which lost 3 bases and 2 bases, there was a span of 22 bases. CDR3 nucleotides: TGTGCCAGCTCACCTGTACCGACATCTACGGTTTCAAACTATGGCTACACCTTC. Translation: CASSPVPTSTVSNYGYTF.

The rearrangement links TRBV2 to TRBJ1-1; D is unclear. This CDR3 contains 13 residues. Germline values: CDR1 SNHLY, CDR2 FYNNEI. With 1 base removed from V and 7 bases from J, the gap between germline ends came to 10 bases. The CDR3 DNA is TGTGCCAGCAGTGAAGGGACGGCCAATGAAGCTTTCTTT. It translates to CASSEGTANEAFF.

The chain recombines TRBV5-1 with TRBJ2-3, with D possibly being TRBD1 or TRBD2 (6 bases each). This CDR3 has 16 amino acids. Per germline, CDR1 SGHRS and CDR2 YFSETQ. V lost 1 base to trimming and J lost 4 bases, with 16 bases between them. The CDR3 is CASSLLGGAVPDTQYF. The CDR3, as DNA: TGCGCCAGCAGCTTGTTGGGGGGCGCGGTTCCAGATACGCAGTATTTT.

The V call is TRBV6-5, the J call TRBJ1-2, with D possibly matching TRBD1 (6 bases). Trimming removed 5 bases at V and 6 bases at J, with 19 bases between. This CDR3 has 15 amino acids. CDR1 is MNHEY and CDR2 is SVGAGI in the germline V gene. The CDR3: CASSTPSRGVHGYTF. In nucleotides, the CDR3 is TGTGCCAGCAGTACGCCAAGCAGGGGTGTTCATGGCTACACCTTC.

The rearrangement joins TRBV18 to TRBJ1-1; D possibly corresponds to TRBD1 (5 bases). This CDR3 is 15 amino acids long. Deletions cut 1 base from V and 10 bases from J, with 19 bases between. The germline V gene encodes CDR1 KGHSH and CDR2 LQKENI. The CDR3 sequence: CASSPRTGGERGAFF. CDR3 DNA sequence: TGTGCCAGCTCACCACGAACTGGGGGGGAAAGGGGAGCTTTCTTT.

The V and J genes are TRBV7-8 and TRBJ1-2; D is undetermined. Germline V gives CDR1 SGHVS, CDR2 FQNEAQ. This CDR3 spans 14 amino acids. Trimming shortened V by 5 bases and J by 7 bases, and 17 bases separated the two germline ends. The DNA for the CDR3 is TGTGCCAGCAGCATAGACGGTGTCCTCTTTGGCTACACCTTC. Its translation is CASSIDGVLFGYTF.